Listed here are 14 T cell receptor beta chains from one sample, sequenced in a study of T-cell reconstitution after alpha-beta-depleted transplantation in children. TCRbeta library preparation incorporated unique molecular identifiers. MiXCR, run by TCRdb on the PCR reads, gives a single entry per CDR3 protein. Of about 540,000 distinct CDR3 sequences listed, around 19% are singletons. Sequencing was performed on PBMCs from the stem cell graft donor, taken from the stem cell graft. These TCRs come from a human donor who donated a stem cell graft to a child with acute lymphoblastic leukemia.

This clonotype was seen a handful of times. Written as DNA, the CDR3 is TGTGCCAGCAGGCCAGGGGGTTCCAATGAGCAGTTCTTC. The encoded protein is CASRPGGSNEQFF. The chain employs TRBV28 and TRBJ2-1; 7 bases match TRBD1. The CDR3 runs 13 residues. The germline CDR1 and CDR2 sequences are MDHEN and SYDVKM. J lost 6 bases, V lost 6 bases, and 5 bases had no gene match. The full variable domain, rest sourced from reference TRBV28 and TRBJ2-1, is DVKVTQSSRYLVKRTGEKVFLECVQDMDHENMFWYRQDPGLGLRLIYFSYDVKMKEKGDIPEGYSVSREKKERFSLILESASTNQTSMYLCASRPGGSNEQFFGPGTRLTVL.

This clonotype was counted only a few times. The CDR3 DNA reads as TGTGCCAGCAGTCGTAGCGGGAAATCAGATACGCAGTATTTT. Its translation is CASSRSGKSDTQYF. The chain is built from TRBV12-3 or TRBV12-4 and TRBJ2-3, with 8 bases lining up with TRBD2. There are 14 residues in the CDR3. The J segment lost 4 bases and the V segment lost 5 bases, leaving 5 bases of the junction unmatched.

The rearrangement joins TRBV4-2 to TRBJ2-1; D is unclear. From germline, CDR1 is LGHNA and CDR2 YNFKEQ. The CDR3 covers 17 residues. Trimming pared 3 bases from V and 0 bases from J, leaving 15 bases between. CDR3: CASSQGKSASSYNEQFF. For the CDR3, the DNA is TGTGCCAGCAGCCAGGGGAAAAGCGCATCCTCCTACAATGAGCAGTTCTTC.

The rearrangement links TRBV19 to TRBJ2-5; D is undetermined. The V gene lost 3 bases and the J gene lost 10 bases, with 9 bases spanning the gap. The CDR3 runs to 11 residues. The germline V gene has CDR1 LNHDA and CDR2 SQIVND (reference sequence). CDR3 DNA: TGTGCCAGTAGTATCGGGCGTGACCAGTACTTC. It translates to CASSIGRDQYF.

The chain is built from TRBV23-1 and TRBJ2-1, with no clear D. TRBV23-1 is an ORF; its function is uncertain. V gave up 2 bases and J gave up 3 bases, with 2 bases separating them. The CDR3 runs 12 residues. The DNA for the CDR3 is TGCGCCAGCAGTCAAATCTACAATGAGCAGTTCTTC. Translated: CASSQIYNEQFF.

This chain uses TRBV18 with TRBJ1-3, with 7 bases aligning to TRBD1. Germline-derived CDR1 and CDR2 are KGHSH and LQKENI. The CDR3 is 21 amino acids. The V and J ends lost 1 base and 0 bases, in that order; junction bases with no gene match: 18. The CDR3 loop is CASSPRYPGQLSLNSGNTIYF. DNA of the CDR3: TGTGCCAGCTCACCACGTTATCCGGGACAGCTCAGTTTGAACTCTGGAAACACCATATATTTT.

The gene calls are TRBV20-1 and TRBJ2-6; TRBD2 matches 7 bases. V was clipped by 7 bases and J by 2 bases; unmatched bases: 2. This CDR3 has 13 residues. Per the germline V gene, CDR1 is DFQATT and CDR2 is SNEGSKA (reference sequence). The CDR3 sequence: CSGGRAGANVLTF. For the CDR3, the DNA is TGCAGTGGGGGGAGGGCTGGGGCCAACGTCCTGACTTTC.

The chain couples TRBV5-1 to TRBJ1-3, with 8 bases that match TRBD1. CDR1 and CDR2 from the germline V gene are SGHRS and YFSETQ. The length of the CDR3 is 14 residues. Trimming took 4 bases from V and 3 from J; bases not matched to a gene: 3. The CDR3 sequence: CASSLTGDGNTIYF. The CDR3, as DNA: TGCGCCAGCAGCCTGACAGGGGATGGAAACACCATATATTTT.

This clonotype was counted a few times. CDR3 coding DNA: TGCAGTGCTAGAGTAGGACTAGTTTTCCATGAGCAGTTCTTC. Encoded protein: CSARVGLVFHEQFF. J is TRBJ2-1 and V is TRBV20-1; TRBD2 aligns across 7 bases. The CDR3 consists of 14 residues. CDR1 and CDR2 from the germline V gene are DFQATT and SNEGSKA (reference sequence). Trimming took 1 base from V and 8 from J; bases not matched to a gene: 8.

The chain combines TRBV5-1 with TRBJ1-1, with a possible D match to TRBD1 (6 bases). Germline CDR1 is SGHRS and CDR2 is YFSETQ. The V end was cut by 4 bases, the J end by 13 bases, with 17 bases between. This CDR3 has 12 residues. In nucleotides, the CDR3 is TGCGCCAGCAGCCCGGAGACAGGCCATCATTTCTTT. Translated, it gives CASSPETGHHFF.

This CDR3 reads CASSPSGRLNTGELFF. DNA of the CDR3: TGTGCCAGCAGTCCTAGCGGGAGGTTGAACACCGGGGAGCTGTTTTTT. J is TRBJ2-2 and V is TRBV2; TRBD2 matches 11 bases. The CDR3 consists of 16 residues. Germline assignment: CDR1 SNHLY and CDR2 FYNNEI. The V gene end was trimmed by 5 bases and the J gene end by 1 base; junction bases not matched to a gene: 3.

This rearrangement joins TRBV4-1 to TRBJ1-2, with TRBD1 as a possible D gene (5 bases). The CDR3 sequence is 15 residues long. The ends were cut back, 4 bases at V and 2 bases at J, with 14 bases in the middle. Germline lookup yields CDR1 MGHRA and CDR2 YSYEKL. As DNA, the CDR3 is TGCGCCAGCAGCCCAATAGAGGGGCTAAACTATGGCTACACCTTC. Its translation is CASSPIEGLNYGYTF.

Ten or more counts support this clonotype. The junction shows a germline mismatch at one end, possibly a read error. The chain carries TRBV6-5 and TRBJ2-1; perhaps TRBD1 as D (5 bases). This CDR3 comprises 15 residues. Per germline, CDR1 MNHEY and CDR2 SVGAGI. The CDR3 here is CASSFRAFSYNEQFF. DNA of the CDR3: TGTGCTAGCAGTTTCAGGGCCTTCTCCTACAATGAGCAGTTCTTC.

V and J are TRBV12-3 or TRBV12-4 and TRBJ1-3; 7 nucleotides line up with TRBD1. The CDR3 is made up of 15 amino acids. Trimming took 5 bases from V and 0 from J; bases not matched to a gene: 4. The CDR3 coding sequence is TGTGCCAGCAGTCGTACAGGGGACTCTGGAAACACCATATATTTT. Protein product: CASSRTGDSGNTIYF.